This T cell receptor (beta chain) came from a study of Graves' ophthalmopathy and Graves' hyperthyroidism. In the study overall: Peripheral blood collection took place at initial diagnosis, before any treatment.

Overall study results and limits: Most expanded clonotypes in thyroid above 0.001 frequency also showed up in blood.

Scientists amplified the TCR beta CDR3 regions from RNA transcripts. After a first-round RT-PCR with HTBI primers, a second-round multiplex PCR was run. TCRdb fed the multiplex PCR reads into MiXCR, producing one record per CDR3 protein. The table lists about 620,000 distinct CDR3 sequences, 22% of them singletons. Turning to this clonotype: The antigen is not known.

Germline V gene data show CDR1 as SNHLY and CDR2 as FYNNEI. Trimming at V came to 2 bases and at J to 2 bases, leaving 6 bases not matched to a gene. The CDR3 spans 15 residues. Clinicians diagnosed using symptoms, serum thyroxine, TRAb, thyroid ultrasound and orbital computed tomography. PBMCs stemmed from 10 ml of fresh peripheral blood. The receptor was isolated from a woman under 30 with stable Graves' hyperthyroidism. Some clones in this sample may be carry-over from other donors' samples. The sequenced sample consisted of peripheral blood. The chain is built from TRBV2 and TRBJ2-7, with TRBD1 identical over 7 bases. The CDR3 DNA follows: TGTGCCAGCAGTGAATCGACAGGGACCGCCTACGAGCAGTACTTC. Its protein is CASSESTGTAYEQYF.